Listed below are T cell receptor beta chains from one sample, sequenced in a study of blood T cell repertoires in COVID-19. Produced via immunoSEQ multiplex PCR; TCRdb's table is partial and in-frame only. The sample shows over 300,000 clones, around 88% of them seen only once. Sequences were obtained from peripheral blood. The receptors come from a woman aged 50 to 60 with acute or convalescent COVID-19. Both conserved end residues are part of each CDR3. The D gene is left open where the match is weak. For some rows the clone size is stated as once, few or many, or as a class when expanded; others skip it.

D gene	J gene	V gene	clone size	CDR3 protein	CDR3 DNA
TRBD2	TRBJ2-3	TRBV28	-	CASSHQTGTSGRNTQYF	TGTGCCAGCAGTCACCAGACCGGGACTAGCGGGAGAAATACGCAGTATTTT
TRBD2	TRBJ2-2	TRBV28	-	CASSSRAGLLGELFF	TGTGCCAGCAGTTCACGAGCGGGATTGCTCGGGGAGCTGTTTTTT
-	TRBJ2-7	TRBV14	-	CASSQEDWASYEQYF	TGTGCCAGCAGCCAAGAAGATTGGGCGAGCTACGAGCAGTACTTC
-	TRBJ2-6	TRBV27	-	CASSLHTDQVLTF	TGTGCCAGCAGTTTGCACACCGATCAAGTCCTGACTTTC
-	TRBJ2-7	TRBV2	-	CASEDETAYEQYF	TGTGCCTCTGAAGATGAGACAGCCTACGAGCAGTACTTC
TRBD1	TRBJ1-6	TRBV27	-	CASSLYDRAPSPLHF	TGTGCCAGCAGTTTATACGACAGGGCGCCCTCACCCCTCCACTTT
-	TRBJ2-1	TRBV27	-	CASSLRAGSEEQFF	TGTGCCAGCAGTTTAAGGGCAGGGTCAGAAGAGCAGTTCTTC
-	TRBJ1-2	TRBV28	-	CARSPGTPFGIGYTF	TGTGCTAGGAGCCCCGGGACTCCTTTCGGGATTGGCTACACCTTC
TRBD1	TRBJ1-1	TRBV11-1	-	CASSFRQGAADTEAFF	TGTGCCAGCAGCTTTCGACAGGGGGCAGCGGACACTGAAGCTTTCTTT
TRBD2	TRBJ2-1	TRBV7-2	-	CASSLGLAGVGEQFF	TGTGCCAGCAGCCTCGGCCTAGCGGGAGTGGGAGAGCAGTTCTTC
TRBD2	TRBJ2-1	TRBV24-1	-	CATSGTSVYEQFF	TGTGCCACTTCCGGGACTAGCGTTTATGAGCAGTTCTTC
TRBD2	TRBJ2-1	TRBV6-2/TRBV6-3	-	CASSYPLGLAGTYNEQFF	TGTGCCAGCAGTTACCCCCTGGGACTAGCGGGAACATACAATGAGCAGTTCTTC
-	TRBJ2-2	TRBV28	-	CASSPGLTGELFF	TGTGCCAGCAGTCCAGGGTTAACCGGGGAGCTGTTTTTT
-	TRBJ1-2	TRBV20-1	-	CSPPWAYGYTF	TGCAGTCCCCCCTGGGCCTATGGCTACACCTTC
TRBD2	TRBJ2-7	TRBV18	-	CASSPGLADYEQYF	TGTGCCAGCTCACCAGGTCTAGCGGACTACGAGCAGTACTTC
-	TRBJ2-3	TRBV2	-	CASSELVSDTDTQYF	TGTGCCAGCAGTGAATTAGTTTCTGACACAGATACGCAGTATTTT
-	TRBJ1-1	TRBV25-1	-	CASSATGSPEAFF	TGTGCCAGCAGTGCAACAGGGTCCCCTGAAGCTTTCTTT
-	TRBJ1-2	TRBV29-1	-	CSVLANYGYTF	TGCAGCGTTCTTGCGAACTATGGCTACACCTTC
TRBD1	TRBJ1-2	TRBV19	-	CASSVRTGVNYGYTF	TGTGCCAGCTCAGTACGGACAGGGGTCAACTATGGCTACACCTTC
-	TRBJ1-1	TRBV7-3	-	CASSQRANTEAFF	TGTGCCAGCAGCCAGCGGGCCAACACTGAAGCTTTCTTT
TRBD1	TRBJ2-7	TRBV28	-	CASSWDRTYEQYF	TGTGCCAGCAGTTGGGACAGGACCTACGAGCAGTACTTC
-	TRBJ2-7	TRBV4-2	few	CASSQGKWAETFYEQYF	TGTGCCAGCAGCCAAGGAAAGTGGGCAGAGACCTTTTACGAGCAGTACTTC
-	TRBJ2-7	TRBV28	-	CASSLTSGYEQYF	TGTGCCAGCAGTTTGACTAGTGGGTACGAGCAGTACTTC
-	TRBJ2-5	TRBV5-5	-	CASSALGGPQETQYF	TGTGCCAGCAGCGCACTCGGGGGTCCCCAAGAGACCCAGTACTTC
TRBD2	TRBJ2-7	TRBV15	-	CATSRLKTSDSYEQYF	TGTGCCACCAGCAGATTAAAAACTAGCGATTCTTACGAGCAGTACTTC
TRBD2	TRBJ2-2	TRBV28	-	CGTMGLAGAGELFF	TGTGGAACCATGGGTCTAGCGGGAGCAGGGGAGCTGTTTTTT
TRBD1	TRBJ2-3	TRBV2	-	CASSDGTATDTQYF	TGTGCCAGCAGTGACGGGACAGCCACAGATACGCAGTATTTT
-	TRBJ2-7	TRBV28	-	CASSLSSTKRQYF	TGTGCCAGCAGTTTATCCTCGACTAAAAGGCAGTACTTC
TRBD2	TRBJ2-1	TRBV7-7	-	CASSPVAGSSYNEQFF	TGTGCTAGCAGCCCGGTAGCGGGGAGCTCCTACAATGAGCAGTTCTTC
TRBD2	TRBJ2-7	TRBV11-3	-	CASSLEPTSGGSYEQYF	TGTGCCAGCAGCTTAGAGCCGACTAGCGGAGGGTCCTACGAGCAGTACTTC
TRBD2	TRBJ2-7	TRBV7-2	-	CASASGGISYEQYF	TGTGCCAGCGCCAGCGGGGGAATCTCCTACGAGCAGTACTTC
-	TRBJ1-2	TRBV6-5	once	CASSSRGGGYTF	TGTGCCAGCAGTTCCAGGGGCGGGGGCTACACCTTC
TRBD2	TRBJ2-2	TRBV5-1	-	CASSLDPAGADTGELFF	TGCGCCAGCAGCTTGGATCCAGCGGGAGCCGACACCGGGGAGCTGTTTTTT
-	TRBJ1-4	TRBV7-3	-	CASSLTVERNEKLFF	TGTGCCAGCAGCTTAACAGTGGAGCGTAATGAAAAACTGTTTTTT
-	TRBJ1-4	TRBV28	-	CASSGTAPTNEKLFF	TGTGCCAGCAGTGGGACTGCCCCAACTAATGAAAAACTGTTTTTT
-	TRBJ2-7	TRBV27	once	CASSLRQGPSHEQYF	TGTGCCAGCAGTTTAAGACAAGGCCCCTCGCACGAGCAGTACTTC
-	TRBJ2-5	TRBV5-1	-	CASSLGQAETQYF	TGCGCCAGCAGCTTGGGACAGGCGGAGACCCAGTACTTC